Below, 14 T cell receptor beta chains from the same sample are listed, as sequenced in a study of T cells in localized non-small cell lung cancer. Generated by immunoSEQ multiplex PCR, the TCRdb table keeps only in-frame clones and is missing some. The sample holds around 1,500 clones, around 24% seen once. Material: lung tumor tissue, obtained before any cancer treatment. The receptors were sampled from a man aged 35-69 years with stage I lung adenocarcinoma.

This clone occurred a few times. This rearrangement joins TRBV6-8 to TRBJ2-5; 11 bases fit TRBD2. Germline trimming cut 5 bases from V and 2 bases from J; bases unmatched to any gene: 4. CDR1 is MNHGY, CDR2 SAAAGT, per germline. The CDR3 spans 15 residues. This CDR3 is CASSRLAGRQETQYF. The CDR3 nucleotides are TGTGCCAGCAGTCGACTAGCGGGAAGGCAAGAGACCCAGTACTTC.

This chain joins TRBV6-8 and TRBJ1-1; D is unresolved. Germline V gene lookup returns CDR1 MNHGY and CDR2 SAAAGT. V was pared by 2 bases and J by 4 bases, with 11 bases between. The CDR3 consists of 14 residues. This CDR3 is CASSYGGLGTEAFF. CDR3 nucleotide sequence: TGTGCCAGCAGTTACGGAGGATTGGGCACTGAAGCTTTCTTT.

This clone ranks as medium-sized (0.01 to 0.1%). The rearrangement links TRBV11-3 to TRBJ2-1; 7 bases match TRBD2. Trimming cost V 5 bases and J 4 bases; bases outside gene matches: 11. Germline CDR1 SGHNT, CDR2 YENEEA. The CDR3 has 16 amino acids. The CDR3 protein is CASSQVGDYGYNEQFF. CDR3 coding DNA: TGTGCCAGCAGCCAAGTTGGGGACTATGGTTACAATGAGCAGTTCTTC. Full variable domain (outside the CDR3, taken from reference TRBV11-3 and TRBJ2-1): EAGVVQSPRYKIIEKKQPVAFWCNPISGHNTLYWYLQNLGQGPELLIRYENEEAVDDSQLPKDRFSAERLKGVDSTLKIQPAELGDSAVYLCASSQVGDYGYNEQFFGPGTRLTVL.

This clone was observed a handful of times. The chain couples TRBV6-8 to TRBJ2-7, with D maybe TRBD2 (5 bases). Trimming stripped 4 bases from V and 5 bases from J, with 15 bases between. CDR3 length: 14 amino acids. Per the germline V gene, CDR1 is MNHGY and CDR2 is SAAAGT. The CDR3 protein is CASSSFRTDNEQYF. The CDR3 coding sequence is TGTGCCAGCAGTTCTTTCCGGACTGATAACGAGCAGTACTTC.

This sequence joins TRBV19 and TRBJ2-2, with 8 bases fitting TRBD1. V lost 1 base and J lost 2; bases outside the gene matches: 3. The CDR3 loop spans 16 amino acids. Germline CDR1 reads LNHDA; CDR2 reads SQIVND (reference sequence). In nucleotides, the CDR3 is TGTGCCAGTAGTATAGGACAGGGGACAAACACCGGGGAGCTGTTTTTT. Protein: CASSIGQGTNTGELFF.

The rearrangement joins TRBV19 to TRBJ2-3; tentatively, D is TRBD1 or TRBD2 (6 bases each). V lost 10 bases and J 3 bases, leaving 20 bases between the germline ends. The CDR3 consists of 15 residues. Germline CDR1 is LNHDA and CDR2 is SQIVND (reference sequence). Here the CDR3 DNA reads TGTGCCACCACCGTCGGGGGCGTAGGGACAGATACGCAGTATTTT. Protein product: CATTVGGVGTDTQYF.

This clone was picked up one time. The junction departs from the called germline gene at one end, perhaps through a read error. The CDR3, as DNA: TGTGCTAGCAGCCGCCTAGACTCGCCCACAGATACGCAGTATTTT. Translated, it gives CASSRLDSPTDTQYF. This rearrangement joins TRBV11-3 to TRBJ2-3; D is unresolved. The CDR3 is 15 amino acids. CDR1 is SGHNT, CDR2 YENEEA, per germline.

This clone is judged large. The chain links TRBV28 to TRBJ2-5; D is unresolved. V dropped 4 bases and J dropped 5 bases, with 8 bases sitting between them. Germline assignment: CDR1 MDHEN and CDR2 SYDVKM. This CDR3 has 12 residues. The CDR3 nucleotides are TGTGCCAGCAGTTCGATCTGGGAGACCCAGTACTTC. Translating gives CASSSIWETQYF.

This clone was detected only a few times. The gene calls are TRBV11-3 and TRBJ2-3; TRBD2 matches 12 bases. Germline V lookup: CDR1 SGHNT, CDR2 YENEEA. The length of the CDR3 is 16 residues. The V and J ends lost 7 bases and 0 bases, in that order; junction bases with no gene match: 5. For the CDR3, the DNA is TGTGCCAGCACCCGACTAGCGGGAGCCAGCACAGATACGCAGTATTTT. Translating gives CASTRLAGASTDTQYF.

This chain's CDR3 is CASSLFRNTIYF. The CDR3 nucleotides read TGTGCCAGCAGTTTATTTAGGAACACCATATATTTT. This chain uses TRBV28 with TRBJ1-3; the D is unclear. The germline V gene encodes CDR1 MDHEN and CDR2 SYDVKM. Trimming left V 1 base short and J 7 bases short, with 5 bases between. The CDR3 sequence is 12 residues long.

The V and J genes are TRBV11-3 and TRBJ1-4; possible D gene TRBD1, 6 bases. The CDR3 runs to 15 residues. V was clipped by 6 bases and J by 8 bases, with 19 bases between them. CDR1 and CDR2 from the germline V gene are SGHNT and YENEEA. DNA for the CDR3: TGTGCCAGCAGTCCCGACCCGGGGGCAGGGGAAAAACTGTTTTTT. Encoded protein: CASSPDPGAGEKLFF.

This clone rates as medium-sized. The rearrangement joins TRBV6-8 to TRBJ2-5, with D possibly TRBD2 on 6 matching bases. The CDR3 spans 14 residues. Germline CDR1 is MNHGY and CDR2 is SAAAGT. The ends were cut back, 5 bases at V and 3 bases at J, with 13 bases in the middle. The CDR3 is CASSDPWGEETQYF. The DNA of the CDR3 is TGTGCCAGCAGTGACCCATGGGGGGAAGAGACCCAGTACTTC.

The chain uses TRBV11-3 and TRBJ2-2; D possibly corresponds to TRBD2 (6 bases). The CDR3 is 17 amino acids. V was pared by 3 bases and J by 4 bases, with 18 bases between. Germline V gene data show CDR1 as SGHNT and CDR2 as YENEEA. In DNA, the CDR3 is TGTGCCAGCAGCTTTGTTTTCGACGGGAGTGTCACCGGGGAGCTGTTTTTT. It is translated as CASSFVFDGSVTGELFF.

The gene calls are TRBV7-4 and TRBJ2-2; D remains unclear. From germline, CDR1 is SGHVT and CDR2 SQSDAQ. V was cut by 3 bases and J by 4 bases, with 6 bases left in between. The CDR3 spans 13 residues. The CDR3 is CASSFGFTGELFF. CDR3 DNA: TGTGCCAGCAGCTTCGGCTTCACCGGGGAGCTGTTTTTT.